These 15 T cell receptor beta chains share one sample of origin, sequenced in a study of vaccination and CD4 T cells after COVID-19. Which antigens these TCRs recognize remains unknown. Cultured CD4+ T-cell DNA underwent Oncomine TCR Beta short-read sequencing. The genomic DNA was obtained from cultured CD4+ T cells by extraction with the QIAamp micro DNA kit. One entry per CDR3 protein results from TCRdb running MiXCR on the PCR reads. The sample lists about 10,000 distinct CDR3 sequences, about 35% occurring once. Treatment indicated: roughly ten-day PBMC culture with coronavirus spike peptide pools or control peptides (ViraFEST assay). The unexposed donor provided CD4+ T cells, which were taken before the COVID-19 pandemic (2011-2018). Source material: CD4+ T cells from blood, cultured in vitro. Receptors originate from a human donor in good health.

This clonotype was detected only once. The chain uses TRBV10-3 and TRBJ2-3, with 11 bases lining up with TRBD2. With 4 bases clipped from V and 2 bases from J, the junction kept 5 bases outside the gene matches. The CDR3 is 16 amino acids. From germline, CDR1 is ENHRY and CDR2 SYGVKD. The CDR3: CAISGRLAGPTDTQYF. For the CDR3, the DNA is TGTGCCATCAGTGGACGACTAGCGGGACCCACAGATACGCAGTATTTT.

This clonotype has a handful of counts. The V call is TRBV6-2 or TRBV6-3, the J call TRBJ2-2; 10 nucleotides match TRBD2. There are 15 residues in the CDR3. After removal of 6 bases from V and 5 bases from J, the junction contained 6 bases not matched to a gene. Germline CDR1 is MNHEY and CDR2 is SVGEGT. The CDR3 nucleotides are TGTGCCAGCAGGCTAGCGGGAGTGAGGACCGGGGAGCTGTTTTTT. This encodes CASRLAGVRTGELFF.

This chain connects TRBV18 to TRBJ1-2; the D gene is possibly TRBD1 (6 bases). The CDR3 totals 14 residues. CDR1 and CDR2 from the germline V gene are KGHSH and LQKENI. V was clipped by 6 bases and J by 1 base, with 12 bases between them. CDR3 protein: CASSPRQDNYGYTF. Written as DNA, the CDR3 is TGTGCCAGCTCGCCTCGACAGGATAACTATGGCTACACCTTC. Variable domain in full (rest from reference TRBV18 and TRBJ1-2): NAGVMQNPRHLVRRRGQEARLRCSPMKGHSHVYWYRQLPEEGLKFMVYLQKENIIDESGMPKERFSAEFPKEGPSILRIQQVVRGDSAAYFCASSPRQDNYGYTFGSGTRLTVV.

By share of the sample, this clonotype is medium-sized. CDR3 sequence (DNA): TGCAGTGCCCGGAGCGGAGATGGCACAGATACGCAGTATTTT. Residues: CSARSGDGTDTQYF. V gene TRBV20-1 combines with J gene TRBJ2-3, with D maybe TRBD2 (5 bases). V was clipped by 6 bases and J by 1 base, with 14 bases between them. Germline CDR1 is DFQATT and CDR2 is SNEGSKA (reference sequence). This CDR3 contains 14 residues.

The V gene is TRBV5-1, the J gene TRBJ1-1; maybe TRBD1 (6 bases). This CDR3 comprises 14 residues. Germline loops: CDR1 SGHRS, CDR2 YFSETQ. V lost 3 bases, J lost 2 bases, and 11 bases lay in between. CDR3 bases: TGCGCCAGCAGCTACAACAGGGTAAACACTGAAGCTTTCTTT. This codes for CASSYNRVNTEAFF. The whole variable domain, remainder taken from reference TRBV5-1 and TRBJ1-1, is KAGVTQTPRYLIKTRGQQVTLSCSPISGHRSVSWYQQTPGQGLQFLFEYFSETQRNKGNFPGRFSGRQFSNSRSEMNVSTLELGDSALYLCASSYNRVNTEAFFGQGTRLTVV.

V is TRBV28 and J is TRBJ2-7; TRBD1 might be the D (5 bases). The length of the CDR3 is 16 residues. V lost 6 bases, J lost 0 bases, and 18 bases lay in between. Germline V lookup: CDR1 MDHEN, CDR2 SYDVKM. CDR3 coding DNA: TGTGCCAGCAGCCCCCTCGGCAGGGAAATCTCCTACGAGCAGTACTTC. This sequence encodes CASSPLGREISYEQYF.

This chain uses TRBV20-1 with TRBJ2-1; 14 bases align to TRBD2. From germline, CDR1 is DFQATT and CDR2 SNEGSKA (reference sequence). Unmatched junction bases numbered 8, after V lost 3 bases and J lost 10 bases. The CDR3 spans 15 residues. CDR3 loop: CSARRSGLAGDEQFF. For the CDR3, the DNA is TGCAGTGCTAGGAGGTCGGGACTAGCGGGAGACGAGCAGTTCTTC.

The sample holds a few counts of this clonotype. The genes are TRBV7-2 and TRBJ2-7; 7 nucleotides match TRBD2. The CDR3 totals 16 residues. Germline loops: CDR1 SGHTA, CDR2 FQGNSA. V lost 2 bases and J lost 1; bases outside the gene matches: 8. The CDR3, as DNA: TGTGCCAGCAGCTTAAGAGGGAGCGGGATATCCTACGAGCAGTACTTC. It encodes CASSLRGSGISYEQYF.

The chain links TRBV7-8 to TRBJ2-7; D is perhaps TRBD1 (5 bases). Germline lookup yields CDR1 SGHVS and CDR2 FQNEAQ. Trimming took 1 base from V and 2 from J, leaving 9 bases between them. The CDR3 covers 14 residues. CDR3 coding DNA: TGTGCCAGCAGCTTAGGGCAGGGTGCCTACGAGCAGTACTTC. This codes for CASSLGQGAYEQYF.

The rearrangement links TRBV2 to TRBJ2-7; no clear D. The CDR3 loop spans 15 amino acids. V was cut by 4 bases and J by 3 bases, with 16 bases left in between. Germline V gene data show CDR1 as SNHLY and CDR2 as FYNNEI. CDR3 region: CASSVTATLNYEQYF. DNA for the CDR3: TGTGCCAGCAGTGTAACCGCGACTTTAAACTACGAGCAGTACTTC.

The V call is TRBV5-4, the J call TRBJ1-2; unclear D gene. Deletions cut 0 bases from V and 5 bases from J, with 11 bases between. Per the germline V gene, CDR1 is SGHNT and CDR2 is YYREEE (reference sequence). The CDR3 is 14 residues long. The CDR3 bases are TGTGCCAGCAGCTTGGCCCCGGGAGGGTATGGCTACACCTTC. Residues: CASSLAPGGYGYTF. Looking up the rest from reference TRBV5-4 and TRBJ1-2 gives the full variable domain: ETGVTQSPTHLIKTRGQQVTLRCSSQSGHNTVSWYQQALGQGPQFIFQYYREEENGRGNFPPRFSGLQFPNYSSELNVNALELDDSALYLCASSLAPGGYGYTFGSGTRLTVV.

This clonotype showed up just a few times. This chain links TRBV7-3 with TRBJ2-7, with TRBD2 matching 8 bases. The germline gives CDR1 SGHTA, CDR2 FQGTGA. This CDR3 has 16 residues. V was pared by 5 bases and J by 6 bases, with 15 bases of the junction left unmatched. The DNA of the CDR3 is TGTGCCAGCAGCCCCCGGGGACAAGCGGGAGTTAGCGAGCAGTACTTC. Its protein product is CASSPRGQAGVSEQYF.

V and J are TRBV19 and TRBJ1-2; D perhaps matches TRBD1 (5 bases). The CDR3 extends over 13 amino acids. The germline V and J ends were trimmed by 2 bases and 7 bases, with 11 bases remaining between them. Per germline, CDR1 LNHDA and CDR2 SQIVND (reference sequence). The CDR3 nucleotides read TGTGCCAGTAGTATAAGGGACCAACTTGGCTACACCTTC. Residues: CASSIRDQLGYTF.

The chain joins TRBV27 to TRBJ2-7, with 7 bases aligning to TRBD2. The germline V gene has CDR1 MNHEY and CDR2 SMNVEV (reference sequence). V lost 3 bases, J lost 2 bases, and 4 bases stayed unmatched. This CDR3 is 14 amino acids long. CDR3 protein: CASSLRSGPYEQYF. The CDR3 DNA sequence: TGTGCCAGCAGTTTGCGTAGCGGGCCCTACGAGCAGTACTTC.

CDR3 residues: CASSPTGYETQYF. Written as DNA, the CDR3 is TGTGCCAGCTCACCAACGGGATATGAGACCCAGTACTTC. The chain carries TRBV18 and TRBJ2-5; weak D call: TRBD2 (5 bases). The CDR3 length is 13 residues. CDR1 is KGHSH, CDR2 LQKENI, per germline. V was clipped by 2 bases and J by 5 bases, with 9 bases between them.